Shown below are 16 T cell receptor beta chains from a single sample sequenced in a study of neoadjuvant anti-PD-1 for oral cavity cancer. Generated by immunoSEQ multiplex PCR, the TCRdb table keeps only in-frame clones and is missing some. The repertoire holds tens of thousands of clones, with about 85% as singletons. Indicated time point: after neoadjuvant nivolumab, at surgical resection. Here the sequenced sample was PBMCs, taken after nivolumab (anti-PD-1) treatment. The receptors derive from a person aged 35-79 years with oral cavity squamous cell carcinoma.

For the CDR3, the DNA is TGTGCCATCAGTGAGTCATCAGGGCGCACAGATACGCAGTATTTT. Amino acid sequence: CAISESSGRTDTQYF. The rearrangement uses TRBV10-3 and TRBJ2-3; maybe TRBD1 (5 bases). This CDR3 has 15 residues. The germline V gene has CDR1 ENHRY and CDR2 SYGVKD. Trimming took off 0 bases at V and 1 base at J, with 8 bases between the two ends.

The chain recombines TRBV10-3 with TRBJ2-5; TRBD2 aligns across 7 bases. J lost 0 bases, V lost 8 bases, and 3 bases had no gene match. The CDR3 spans 13 residues. Looked up from germline, CDR1 is ENHRY and CDR2 is SYGVKD. The CDR3 is CAIQGGYQETQYF. The CDR3 nucleotides are TGTGCCATCCAGGGAGGGTACCAAGAGACCCAGTACTTC.

V gene TRBV5-1 combines with J gene TRBJ2-1; a weak D match, TRBD2 (6 bases). Germline loops: CDR1 SGHRS, CDR2 YFSETQ. The CDR3 loop spans 15 amino acids. V dropped 0 bases and J dropped 9 bases, with 16 bases sitting between them. In DNA, the CDR3 is TGCGCCAGCAGCTTGGATTATGGCGGGAAGGTTGAGCAGTTCTTC. Encoded protein: CASSLDYGGKVEQFF.

The chain uses TRBV7-3 and TRBJ2-7; 8 positions agree with TRBD1. The CDR3 sequence is 14 residues long. V shed 5 bases, J shed 4 bases, and the junction held 7 bases outside the gene matches. CDR1 is SGHTA, CDR2 FQGTGA, per germline. CDR3 sequence (DNA): TGTGCCAGCAGCGCCGACAGGGGTCCTTACGAGCAGTACTTC. Translated: CASSADRGPYEQYF.

The rearrangement uses TRBV27 and TRBJ2-3, with 8 bases lining up with TRBD2. The CDR3 runs 16 residues. V lost 0 bases to trimming and J lost 1 base; unmatched junction nucleotides: 3. Germline values: CDR1 MNHEY, CDR2 SMNVEV (reference sequence). The CDR3 region has the DNA TGTGCCAGCAGTTTATCGCTCGGGAGGGGCACAGATACGCAGTATTTT. Its protein is CASSLSLGRGTDTQYF.

The chain couples TRBV27 to TRBJ2-5, with 7 positions matching TRBD2. Per the germline V gene, CDR1 is MNHEY and CDR2 is SMNVEV (reference sequence). V lost 7 bases and J lost 4; bases outside the gene matches: 9. The CDR3 totals 14 residues. CDR3 protein: CASKSSGLLETQYF. The CDR3 bases are TGTGCCAGCAAGAGTAGCGGGTTGTTAGAGACCCAGTACTTC.

This clone was observed a handful of times. The rearrangement links TRBV9 to TRBJ2-2; D tentatively fits TRBD1 or TRBD2 (6 bases each). The germline V gene has CDR1 SGDLS and CDR2 YYNGEE. The CDR3 loop spans 14 amino acids. V lost 2 bases, J lost 7 bases, and 12 bases lay in between. Here the CDR3 DNA reads TGTGCCAGCAGCGTTTTGGGGGGCAGCGGGGAGCTGTTTTTT. Its protein product is CASSVLGGSGELFF.

This clone was observed a single time. This chain uses TRBV4-2 with TRBJ2-3; TRBD1 is a possible D gene (6 bases). CDR3 length: 16 amino acids. Per germline, CDR1 LGHNA and CDR2 YNFKEQ. Trimming took off 3 bases at V and 2 bases at J, with 15 bases between the two ends. CDR3 DNA sequence: TGTGCCAGCAGCCAGGCGCCGGGACAAAACACAGATACGCAGTATTTT. As protein: CASSQAPGQNTDTQYF.

Only one count was recorded for this clone. The chain uses TRBV2 and TRBJ2-3; 10 bases align to TRBD2. This CDR3 is built from 15 residues. Germline lookup yields CDR1 SNHLY and CDR2 FYNNEI. The J segment lost 1 base and the V segment lost 8 bases, leaving 6 bases of the junction unmatched. The CDR3, as DNA: TGTGCCAGCTTCCGGGGGACTAGCGGCACAGATACGCAGTATTTT. It encodes CASFRGTSGTDTQYF.

This clone was observed a handful of times. The chain couples TRBV10-1 to TRBJ2-1, with D maybe TRBD2 (5 bases). Germline assignment: CDR1 WNHNN and CDR2 SYGVQD (reference sequence). The V end was cut by 5 bases, the J end by 0 bases, with 11 bases between. The CDR3 loop spans 15 amino acids. The CDR3 nucleotides are TGCGCCAGCAGTCCGCTTGGGAGCTCCTACAATGAGCAGTTCTTC. Translating gives CASSPLGSSYNEQFF.

The CDR3 region is CASSRSGRAWETQYF. DNA of the CDR3: TGTGCCAGCAGCCGGAGCGGGAGGGCCTGGGAGACCCAGTACTTC. This chain connects TRBV6-5 to TRBJ2-5; 10 nucleotides align to TRBD2. Germline lookup yields CDR1 MNHEY and CDR2 SVGAGI. Trimming cost V 6 bases and J 5 bases; bases outside gene matches: 9. The CDR3 loop spans 15 amino acids.

The chain joins TRBV5-1 to TRBJ1-5, with D maybe TRBD1 (6 bases). CDR3 length: 15 residues. Trimming took off 2 bases at V and 1 base at J, with 10 bases between the two ends. The germline V gene has CDR1 SGHRS and CDR2 YFSETQ. As DNA, the CDR3 is TGCGCCAGCAGCTTAGGAGGGGGAAGCAATCAGCCCCAGCATTTT. Translation: CASSLGGGSNQPQHF.

V is TRBV14 and J is TRBJ2-3; TRBD2 might be the D (5 bases). This CDR3 spans 17 amino acids. Germline CDR1 reads SGHDN; CDR2 reads FVKESK. The ends were cut back, 0 bases at V and 5 bases at J, with 18 bases in the middle. CDR3 in amino acids: CASSQEELPLAGDTQYF. The CDR3 region has the DNA TGTGCCAGCAGCCAAGAAGAACTACCCCTAGCCGGAGATACGCAGTATTTT.

The chain employs TRBV5-6 and TRBJ2-2, with D unresolved. There are 13 residues in the CDR3. Germline V gene sequence: CDR1 SGHDT, CDR2 YYEEEE. Trimming shortened V by 4 bases and J by 8 bases, and 12 bases separated the two germline ends. CDR3 sequence: CASSPTGLGELFF. The CDR3, as DNA: TGTGCCAGCAGCCCCACCGGGTTAGGGGAGCTGTTTTTT. Drawing the rest from reference TRBV5-6 and TRBJ2-2, the complete variable domain is DAGVTQSPTHLIKTRGQQVTLRCSPKSGHDTVSWYQQALGQGPQFIFQYYEEEERQRGNFPDRFSGHQFPNYSSELNVNALLLGDSALYLCASSPTGLGELFFGEGSRLTVL.

J is TRBJ1-2 and V is TRBV19; tentative D call: TRBD1 (6 bases). The CDR3 is 14 residues long. Germline V CDR1 and CDR2: LNHDA, SQIVND (reference sequence). V was cut by 7 bases and J by 2 bases, with 14 bases left in between. CDR3 sequence (DNA): TGTGCCAGTATACCCACCACAGGGAACTATGGCTACACCTTC. Amino acids: CASIPTTGNYGYTF.

The chain employs TRBV5-6 and TRBJ2-5; D is perhaps TRBD1 or TRBD2 (5 bases each). Germline V CDR1 and CDR2: SGHDT, YYEEEE. This CDR3 spans 14 amino acids. The V and J ends lost 4 bases and 5 bases respectively, with 15 bases between them. In DNA, the CDR3 is TGTGCCAGCAGCCCGGGGTCCGGGACGGAGACCCAGTACTTC. It codes for CASSPGSGTETQYF.